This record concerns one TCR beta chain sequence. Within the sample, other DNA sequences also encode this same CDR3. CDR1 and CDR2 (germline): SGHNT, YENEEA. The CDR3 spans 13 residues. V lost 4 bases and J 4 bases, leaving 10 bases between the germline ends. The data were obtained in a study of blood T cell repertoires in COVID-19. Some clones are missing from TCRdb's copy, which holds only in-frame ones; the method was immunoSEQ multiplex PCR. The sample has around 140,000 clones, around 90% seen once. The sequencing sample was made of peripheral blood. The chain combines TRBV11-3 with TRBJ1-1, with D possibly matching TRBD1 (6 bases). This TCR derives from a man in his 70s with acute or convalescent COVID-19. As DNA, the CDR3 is TGTGCCAGCAGCTCACAGGGTACCACTGAAGCTTTCTTT. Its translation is CASSSQGTTEAFF.